These 27 T cell receptor beta chains share one sample of origin, sequenced in a study of CD8 T cells in Susac syndrome. Random hexamers were used to reverse transcribe an amount of roughly 0.5 to 1 ug RNA. TCRdb analysed the immunoSEQ multiplex PCR reads with MiXCR anew, one entry per CDR3 protein. In the table there are about 440,000 distinct CDR3 sequences, 85% to 90% of which are singletons. The specimen was CD8+ T cells from PBMCs. The receptors stem from a human donor with multiple sclerosis.

This clonotype occurred once. V and J are TRBV11-2 and TRBJ2-5; no clear D gene. The CDR3 consists of 12 residues. V was shortened by 4 bases and J by 5 bases, with 8 bases between the two germline ends. Germline V lookup: CDR1 SGHAT, CDR2 FQNNGV. CDR3 bases: TGTGCCAGCAGCTCACCCTCGGAGACCCAGTACTTC. Amino acids: CASSSPSETQYF.

The gene calls are TRBV21-1 and TRBJ1-1; the table's D call, TRBD1, was not checked against the DNA. TRBV21-1 has pseudogene status. This CDR3 has 14 residues. This chain's CDR3 is CASSRGRLDTEAFF. CDR3 nucleotide sequence: TGTGCCAGCAGCAGGGGGCGCCTGGACACTGAAGCTTTCTTT.

This clonotype was picked up one time. In DNA form, the CDR3 reads TGCGCCAGCAGCCAAGATAAATTCGGGACAGGGGTCCTCAATGAGCAGTTCTTC. Protein product: CASSQDKFGTGVLNEQFF. This chain links TRBV4-1 with TRBJ2-1; 10 bases map to TRBD1. CDR1 and CDR2 from the germline V gene are MGHRA and YSYEKL. CDR3 length: 18 residues. J was trimmed by 6 bases and V by 0 bases; bases with no gene match: 11.

The chain carries TRBV18 and TRBJ1-2, with a weak D call TRBD1 (5 bases). CDR1 is KGHSH and CDR2 is LQKENI in the germline V gene. Trimming took 2 bases from V and 3 from J, leaving 10 bases between them. This CDR3 has 14 residues. CDR3 DNA sequence: TGTGCCAGCTCACCATCCGGGACTGACTATGGCTACACCTTC. Its translation is CASSPSGTDYGYTF.

This chain links TRBV2 with TRBJ2-5; D might be TRBD1 or TRBD2, each matching 6 bases. The CDR3 consists of 16 residues. The V end lost 0 bases, the J end lost 4 bases, and 15 bases lay between the germline ends. Germline V CDR1 and CDR2: SNHLY, FYNNEI. CDR3 sequence reads: CASSEAKGGWRETQYF. The CDR3 nucleotides read TGTGCCAGCAGTGAAGCGAAGGGGGGTTGGAGAGAGACCCAGTACTTC.

The V gene is TRBV12-3 or TRBV12-4, the J gene TRBJ1-5; possible D gene TRBD1, 6 bases. The CDR3 spans 15 residues. Between the trimmed V and J ends, which lost 3 bases and 1 base, there was a span of 10 bases. CDR3 protein: CASSFQGSSNQPQHF. CDR3 DNA sequence: TGTGCCAGCAGTTTCCAGGGGAGCAGCAATCAGCCCCAGCATTTT.

The chain joins TRBV19 to TRBJ1-5; tentatively, D is TRBD1 (5 bases). The germline gives CDR1 LNHDA, CDR2 SQIVND (reference sequence). With 7 bases removed from V and 6 bases from J, the gap between germline ends came to 10 bases. The CDR3 is made up of 12 amino acids. CDR3: CASMEGFQPQHF. CDR3 DNA sequence: TGTGCCAGTATGGAGGGGTTTCAGCCCCAGCATTTT.

The chain links TRBV28 to TRBJ2-1, with 8 nucleotides matching TRBD2. Germline-derived CDR1 and CDR2 are MDHEN and SYDVKM. This CDR3 contains 18 residues. The trim removed 5 bases at V and 0 bases at J, leaving 12 bases unmatched. CDR3 loop: CASSAEAIAGPSYNEQFF. The CDR3 DNA reads TGTGCCAGCAGTGCAGAGGCTATAGCGGGGCCCTCCTACAATGAGCAGTTCTTC.

The CDR3 region is CASSQDLWDWQPQHF. The CDR3 nucleotides are TGCGCCAGCAGCCAAGATCTTTGGGATTGGCAGCCCCAGCATTTT. The chain carries TRBV4-1 and TRBJ1-5; D not certain. V was trimmed by 0 bases and J by 7 bases, leaving 13 bases between them. The CDR3 is made up of 15 amino acids. The germline gives CDR1 MGHRA, CDR2 YSYEKL.

The chain couples TRBV27 to TRBJ1-1; 7 nucleotides match TRBD1. This CDR3 comprises 14 residues. The germline V gene has CDR1 MNHEY and CDR2 SMNVEV (reference sequence). J gave up 7 bases and V 2 bases, and 7 bases lay outside the gene matches. The CDR3 protein is CASSLTGQMVEAFF. The CDR3 DNA follows: TGTGCCAGCAGTTTAACGGGACAGATGGTTGAAGCTTTCTTT.

This clonotype was seen a single time. The chain links TRBV15 to TRBJ2-3; TRBD2 aligns across 7 bases. The CDR3 spans 16 residues. Germline-derived CDR1 and CDR2 are LNHNV and YYDKDF (reference sequence). Losses at the gene ends were 0 bases for V and 5 bases for J; bases not matched to a gene: 8. This chain's CDR3 is CATSRDRGGGGDTQYF. The CDR3, as DNA: TGTGCCACCAGCAGAGATCGTGGCGGGGGAGGAGATACGCAGTATTTT.

The V gene is TRBV7-9, the J gene TRBJ2-3; TRBD2 matches at 10 bases. The germline V gene encodes CDR1 SEHNR and CDR2 FQNEAQ (reference sequence). With 6 bases clipped from V and 3 bases from J, the junction kept 15 bases outside the gene matches. The CDR3 length is 18 residues. CDR3 DNA: TGTGCCAGCAGACCGACCCCAGCGGGGGGGTATTTTACAGATACGCAGTATTTT. It encodes CASRPTPAGGYFTDTQYF.

The count of this clonotype is one. V usage is TRBV20-1 and J usage is TRBJ2-7, with 10 positions matching TRBD1. This CDR3 comprises 15 residues. V lost 2 bases, J lost 3 bases, and 7 bases stayed unmatched. CDR1 is DFQATT, CDR2 SNEGSKA, per germline (reference sequence). Here the CDR3 reads CSARPSDRGLYEQYF. CDR3 sequence (DNA): TGCAGTGCTAGACCGTCCGACAGGGGGCTCTACGAGCAGTACTTC.

J is TRBJ1-3 and V is TRBV28; TRBD1 aligns across 8 bases. Germline CDR1 reads MDHEN; CDR2 reads SYDVKM. The V and J ends lost 1 base and 8 bases, in that order; junction bases with no gene match: 10. The CDR3 has 16 amino acids. The CDR3 sequence is CASSLYRAGGLDTIYF. CDR3 nucleotides: TGTGCCAGCAGTTTATATCGGGCAGGGGGCTTGGACACCATATATTTT.

This sequence joins TRBV5-1 and TRBJ1-1; TRBD1 might be the D (6 bases). V dropped 5 bases and J dropped 5 bases, with 19 bases sitting between them. The CDR3 spans 15 residues. CDR1 is SGHRS, CDR2 YFSETQ, per germline. CDR3 coding DNA: TGCGCCAGCAGACCCCCCACAGGGCTCGGGACTGAAGCTTTCTTT. Its protein is CASRPPTGLGTEAFF. Supplemented by reference TRBV5-1 and TRBJ1-1, the full variable domain reads KAGVTQTPRYLIKTRGQQVTLSCSPISGHRSVSWYQQTPGQGLQFLFEYFSETQRNKGNFPGRFSGRQFSNSRSEMNVSTLELGDSALYLCASRPPTGLGTEAFFGQGTRLTVV.

The CDR3 region is CASRGGILSTGELFF. CDR3 in DNA: TGTGCCAGCCGTGGCGGGATCTTGTCCACCGGGGAGCTGTTTTTT. The V and J genes are TRBV7-8 and TRBJ2-2; weak D call: TRBD2 (6 bases). V shed 8 bases and J shed 4 bases, with 17 bases lying between them. This CDR3 region has 15 residues. Germline-derived CDR1 and CDR2 are SGHVS and FQNEAQ.

The V and J genes are TRBV29-1 and TRBJ1-3, with a possible D match to TRBD1 (6 bases). V lost 0 bases and J lost 0, with 9 bases in between. The CDR3 covers 15 residues. Germline CDR1 and CDR2: SQVTM and ANQGSEA. The DNA for the CDR3 is TGCAGCGTTGAAGATGCGGGGGCCTCTGGAAACACCATATATTTT. Amino acid sequence: CSVEDAGASGNTIYF.

This rearrangement joins TRBV29-1 to TRBJ2-1, with 10 bases that match TRBD1. Germline CDR1 reads SQVTM; CDR2 reads ANQGSEA. J lost 10 bases, V lost 3 bases, and 15 bases had no gene match. The CDR3 is 16 amino acids. Written as DNA, the CDR3 is TGCAGCGTTGACCGGTCCGGGACAGGGGTTTTTGGCGAGCAGTTCTTC. The encoded protein is CSVDRSGTGVFGEQFF.

V is TRBV25-1 and J is TRBJ2-7; D not certain. Trimming pared 2 bases from V and 3 bases from J, leaving 8 bases between. CDR3 size: 13 residues. The germline gives CDR1 MGHDK, CDR2 SYGVNS. The CDR3 here is CASSETESYEQYF. DNA for the CDR3: TGTGCCAGCAGTGAAACAGAGAGCTACGAGCAGTACTTC.

The rearrangement links TRBV2 to TRBJ2-1; D remains ambiguous. Trimming removed 5 bases from V and 7 bases from J, with 9 bases in between. The germline CDR1 and CDR2 sequences are SNHLY and FYNNEI. The CDR3 totals 12 residues. The CDR3 bases are TGTGCCAGCAGTTCTGACCAGAATGAGCAGTTCTTC. Translated, it gives CASSSDQNEQFF. The full variable domain, completed using reference TRBV2 and TRBJ2-1, is EPEVTQTPSHQVTQMGQEVILRCVPISNHLYFYWYRQILGQKVEFLVSFYNNEISEKSEIFDDQFSVERPDGSNFTLKIRSTKLEDSAMYFCASSSDQNEQFFGPGTRLTVL.

The chain couples TRBV25-1 to TRBJ2-7; 9 nucleotides align to TRBD1. CDR1 MGHDK and CDR2 SYGVNS come from the germline V gene. J lost 2 bases, V lost 8 bases, and 7 bases had no gene match. This CDR3 contains 14 residues. CDR3 in amino acids: CASGGQGPTYEQYF. The CDR3 nucleotides are TGTGCCAGCGGGGGACAGGGACCAACCTACGAGCAGTACTTC.

This CDR3 reads CASSLSGQGSYNEQFF. For the CDR3, the DNA is TGTGCCAGCAGTTTATCGGGACAGGGCTCCTACAATGAGCAGTTCTTC. The chain is built from TRBV27 and TRBJ2-1, with TRBD1 matching over 9 bases. Germline-derived CDR1 and CDR2 are MNHEY and SMNVEV (reference sequence). Trimming took 0 bases from V and 0 from J; bases not matched to a gene: 0. The CDR3 loop spans 16 amino acids.

The J gene is TRBJ2-2, the V gene TRBV24-1; no reliable D call. V was pared by 4 bases and J by 8 bases, with 4 bases between. The CDR3 has 11 amino acids. In germline, CDR1 is KGHDR, CDR2 SFDVKD. The CDR3 sequence is CATSDQGELFF. The CDR3 coding sequence is TGTGCCACCAGTGACCAGGGGGAGCTGTTTTTT.

In nucleotides, the CDR3 is TGTGCCAGCATCTCGCTTTTAGGGGATAATTCACCCCTCCACTTT. It yields the protein CASISLLGDNSPLHF. The chain couples TRBV6-1 to TRBJ1-6; the D gene is possibly TRBD1 (5 bases). The germline V gene encodes CDR1 MNHNS and CDR2 SASEGT. This CDR3 contains 15 residues. Trimming pared 7 bases from V and 5 bases from J, leaving 15 bases between.

In this sample, this clonotype turned up once. This sequence joins TRBV7-9 and TRBJ1-2; D unresolved. The CDR3 spans 12 residues. Trimming shortened V by 5 bases and J by 8 bases, and 12 bases separated the two germline ends. Germline-derived CDR1 and CDR2 are SEHNR and FQNEAQ (reference sequence). The CDR3 here is CASSPDLVGYTF. The CDR3 DNA is TGTGCCAGCAGCCCCGACCTGGTGGGCTACACCTTC.

J is TRBJ2-1 and V is TRBV9; D is perhaps TRBD2 (5 bases). This CDR3 is 15 amino acids long. Deletions cut 0 bases from V and 2 bases from J, with 9 bases between. Germline CDR1 is SGDLS and CDR2 is YYNGEE. Written as DNA, the CDR3 is TGTGCCAGCAGCGTAGCGGAGGTCCCCTACAATGAGCAGTTCTTC. Translation gives CASSVAEVPYNEQFF.

The rearrangement links TRBV5-1 to TRBJ1-1; TRBD1 matches at 8 bases. Germline CDR1 reads SGHRS; CDR2 reads YFSETQ. There are 14 residues in the CDR3. The trim removed 3 bases at V and 8 bases at J, leaving 9 bases unmatched. CDR3 nucleotide sequence: TGCGCCAGCAGCTCTGGACAGGGTGTTGCAGAAGCTTTCTTT. Translated: CASSSGQGVAEAFF.